This T cell receptor beta chain was recovered during a study of molecular identifiers for immune sequencing clone quantification. This CDR3 is 16 amino acids long. The V gene's germline CDR1 is SGHVS and CDR2 FQNEAQ. V lost 4 bases and J lost 3, with 18 bases in between. This clonotype was detected many times. Its antigen is not known. Isolation of naive CD8 T cells was achieved by sorting on a CD8+CD4-CCR7+CD45RA+ phenotype. Study-wide findings and caveats: Spiked Jurkat TCR RNA originating from one cell could reportedly be identified amid one million naive cells. In CMV-specific effectors, clones above 20 copies held over 98% of molecules; naive, under 1%.

Previously described methods with listed TCR primers produced the bulk TCR libraries. TCRdb analysed the PCR reads with MiXCR anew, one entry per CDR3 protein. The sample lists about 500,000 distinct CDR3 sequences; 20% to 25% were seen once. The sequencing sample was made of naive CD8+ T cells from blood, with Jurkat cell RNA spiked in. Noted subset: FACS-sorted CD8+CD4-CCR7+CD45RA+ naive T cells. This TCR was recovered from a human donor in good health. Some libraries in this study had Jurkat cell RNA spiked in. This rearrangement joins TRBV7-8 to TRBJ1-1; D not resolved. CDR3 in DNA: TGTGCCAGCAGCTCTACACGCCCAAGCATGTACACTGAAGCTTTCTTT. Residues: CASSSTRPSMYTEAFF.